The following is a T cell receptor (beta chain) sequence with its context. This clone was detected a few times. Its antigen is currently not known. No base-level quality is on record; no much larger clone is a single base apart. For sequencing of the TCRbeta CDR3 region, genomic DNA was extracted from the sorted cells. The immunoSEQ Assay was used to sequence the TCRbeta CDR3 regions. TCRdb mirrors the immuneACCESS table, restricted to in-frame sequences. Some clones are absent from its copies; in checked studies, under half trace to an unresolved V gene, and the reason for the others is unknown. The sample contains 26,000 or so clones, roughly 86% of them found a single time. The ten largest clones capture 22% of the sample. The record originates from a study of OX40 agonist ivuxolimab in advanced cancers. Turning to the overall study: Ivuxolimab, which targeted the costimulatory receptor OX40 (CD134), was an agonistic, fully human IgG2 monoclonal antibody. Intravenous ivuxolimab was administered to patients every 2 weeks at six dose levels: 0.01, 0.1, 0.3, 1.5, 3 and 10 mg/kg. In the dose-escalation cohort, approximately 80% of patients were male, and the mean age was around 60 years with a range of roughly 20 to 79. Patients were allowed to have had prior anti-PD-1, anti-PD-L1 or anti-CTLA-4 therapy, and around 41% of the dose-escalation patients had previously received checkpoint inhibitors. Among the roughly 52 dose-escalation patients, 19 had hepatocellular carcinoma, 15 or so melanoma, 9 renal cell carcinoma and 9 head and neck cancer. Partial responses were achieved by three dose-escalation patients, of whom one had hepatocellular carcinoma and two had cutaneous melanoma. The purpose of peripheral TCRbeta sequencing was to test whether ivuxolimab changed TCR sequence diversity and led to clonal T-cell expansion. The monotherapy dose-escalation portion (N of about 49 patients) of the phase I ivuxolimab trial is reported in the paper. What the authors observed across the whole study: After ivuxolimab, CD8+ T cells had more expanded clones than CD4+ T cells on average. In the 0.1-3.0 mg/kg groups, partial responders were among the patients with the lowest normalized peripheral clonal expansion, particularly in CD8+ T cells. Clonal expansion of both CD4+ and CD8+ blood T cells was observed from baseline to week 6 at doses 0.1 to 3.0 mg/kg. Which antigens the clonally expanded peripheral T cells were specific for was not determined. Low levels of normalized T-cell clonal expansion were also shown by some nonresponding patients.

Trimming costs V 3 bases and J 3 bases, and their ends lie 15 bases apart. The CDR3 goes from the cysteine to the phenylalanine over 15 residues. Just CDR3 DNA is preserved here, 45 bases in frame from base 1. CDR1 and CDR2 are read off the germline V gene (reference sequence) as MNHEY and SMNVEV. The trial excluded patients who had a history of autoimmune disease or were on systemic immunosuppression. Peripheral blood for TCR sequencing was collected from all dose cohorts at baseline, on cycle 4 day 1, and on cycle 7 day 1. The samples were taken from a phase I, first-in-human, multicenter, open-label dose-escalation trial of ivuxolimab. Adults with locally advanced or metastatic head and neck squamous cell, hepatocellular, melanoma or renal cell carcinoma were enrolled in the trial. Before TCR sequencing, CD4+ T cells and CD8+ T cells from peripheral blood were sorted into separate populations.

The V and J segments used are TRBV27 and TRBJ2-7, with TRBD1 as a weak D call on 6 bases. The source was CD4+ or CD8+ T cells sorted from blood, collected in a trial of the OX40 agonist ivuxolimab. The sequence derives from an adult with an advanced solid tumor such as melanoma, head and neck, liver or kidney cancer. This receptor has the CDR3 CASSLSRGDYYEQYF. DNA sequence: TGTGCCAGCAGTTTGAGCAGGGGCGATTACTACGAGCAGTACTTC.